These T cell receptor beta chains were read from a single sample in a study of blood T cell repertoires in COVID-19. Only in-frame clones appear in the TCRdb table, and some are missing; sequencing was by immunoSEQ multiplex PCR. The table has about 150,000 clones, 85% seen once. Sequenced: peripheral blood. All receptors come from a woman of 80 years or more with COVID-19, enrolled during active disease. CDR3s include the opening cysteine and the closing phenylalanine or tryptophan. The order of the fields is V gene, D gene, clone size, J gene, CDR3 protein, CDR3 DNA. The D gene is left open where the match is weak. Part of the rows lack a size; the others show once, few, many or a class for expanded clones.

v_gene: TRBV3-1/TRBV3-2
d_gene: TRBD1
abundance: -
j_gene: TRBJ1-2
CDR3aa: CASSRQGAYGYTF
CDR3nt: TGTGCCAGCAGCCGACAGGGGGCCTATGGCTACACCTTC

v_gene: TRBV5-1
d_gene: -
abundance: -
j_gene: TRBJ2-5
CDR3aa: CASSLSLGGANQETQYF
CDR3nt: TGCGCCAGCAGCTTGAGCCTGGGGGGAGCCAACCAAGAGACCCAGTACTTC

v_gene: TRBV27
d_gene: -
abundance: -
j_gene: TRBJ2-5
CDR3aa: CATKTGKETQYF
CDR3nt: TGTGCCACCAAGACGGGTAAAGAGACCCAGTACTTC

v_gene: TRBV12-3/TRBV12-4
d_gene: -
abundance: -
j_gene: TRBJ1-5
CDR3aa: CASSGGNQPQHF
CDR3nt: TGTGCCAGCAGTGGAGGGAATCAGCCCCAGCATTTT

v_gene: TRBV2
d_gene: -
abundance: -
j_gene: TRBJ1-1
CDR3aa: CASSEGRKNTEAFF
CDR3nt: TGTGCCAGCAGTGAGGGCAGGAAGAACACTGAAGCTTTCTTT

v_gene: TRBV2
d_gene: TRBD1
abundance: -
j_gene: TRBJ1-6
CDR3aa: CASDRTGRNSPLHF
CDR3nt: TGTGCCAGCGACCGGACAGGGCGGAATTCACCCCTCCACTTT

v_gene: TRBV28
d_gene: TRBD1
abundance: -
j_gene: TRBJ2-3
CDR3aa: CASNSGTGGIDTQYF
CDR3nt: TGTGCCAGTAATTCCGGGACAGGGGGGATAGATACGCAGTATTTT

v_gene: TRBV2
d_gene: TRBD1
abundance: -
j_gene: TRBJ2-2
CDR3aa: CASTTRGYINTGELFF
CDR3nt: TGTGCCAGCACCACCAGGGGGTACATAAACACCGGGGAGCTGTTTTTT

v_gene: TRBV19
d_gene: TRBD2
abundance: -
j_gene: TRBJ2-2
CDR3aa: CATSGAGGWNTGELFF
CDR3nt: TGTGCCACCTCCGGAGCGGGAGGGTGGAACACCGGGGAGCTGTTTTTT

v_gene: TRBV6-6
d_gene: TRBD2
abundance: -
j_gene: TRBJ2-1
CDR3aa: CASSRLADSSSYNEQFF
CDR3nt: TGTGCCAGCAGTCGACTAGCGGATTCAAGCTCCTACAATGAGCAGTTCTTC

v_gene: TRBV3-1/TRBV3-2
d_gene: TRBD1
abundance: few
j_gene: TRBJ2-4
CDR3aa: CASSRDRGAKNIQYF
CDR3nt: TGTGCCAGCAGCCGCGACAGGGGGGCCAAAAACATTCAGTACTTC

v_gene: TRBV29-1
d_gene: -
abundance: -
j_gene: TRBJ1-2
CDR3aa: CSVEVTPGYGYTF
CDR3nt: TGCAGCGTTGAGGTAACTCCGGGGTATGGCTACACCTTC

v_gene: TRBV19
d_gene: -
abundance: few
j_gene: TRBJ1-3
CDR3aa: CASSFSGNTIYF
CDR3nt: TGTGCCAGTAGCTTCTCTGGAAACACCATATATTTT

v_gene: TRBV24-1
d_gene: -
abundance: -
j_gene: TRBJ1-1
CDR3aa: CATSSWVGSEAFF
CDR3nt: TGTGCCACCAGCAGCTGGGTCGGGAGTGAAGCTTTCTTT

v_gene: TRBV19
d_gene: TRBD2
abundance: -
j_gene: TRBJ2-5
CDR3aa: CASRTSGIQQETQYF
CDR3nt: TGTGCCAGTAGGACTAGCGGGATTCAACAAGAGACCCAGTACTTC

v_gene: TRBV9
d_gene: -
abundance: -
j_gene: TRBJ1-5
CDR3aa: CASSGREDNQPQHF
CDR3nt: TGTGCCAGCAGCGGGAGGGAGGACAATCAGCCCCAGCATTTT

v_gene: TRBV6-5
d_gene: TRBD2
abundance: -
j_gene: TRBJ2-2
CDR3aa: CASRRSGYTGELFF
CDR3nt: TGTGCCAGCAGGCGTAGCGGGTACACCGGGGAGCTGTTTTTT

v_gene: TRBV18
d_gene: -
abundance: -
j_gene: TRBJ1-3
CDR3aa: CASSPYSVPGSGNTIYF
CDR3nt: TGTGCCAGCTCACCGTACTCGGTCCCTGGGAGTGGAAACACCATATATTTT

v_gene: TRBV21-1
d_gene: -
abundance: -
j_gene: TRBJ2-1
CDR3aa: CASSKYDSGGAYSYNEQFF
CDR3nt: TGTGCCAGCAGCAAATATGATAGCGGGGGGGCATACTCCTACAATGAGCAGTTCTTC

v_gene: TRBV2
d_gene: -
abundance: -
j_gene: TRBJ2-7
CDR3aa: CASSEKVRASSYEQYF
CDR3nt: TGTGCCAGCAGTGAAAAGGTCAGGGCAAGCTCCTACGAGCAGTACTTC

v_gene: TRBV29-1
d_gene: -
abundance: few
j_gene: TRBJ1-3
CDR3aa: CSVIYGVAGNTIYF
CDR3nt: TGCAGCGTAATCTACGGGGTAGCAGGAAACACCATATATTTT

v_gene: TRBV6-5
d_gene: -
abundance: -
j_gene: TRBJ1-2
CDR3aa: CASSRFGADPGYTF
CDR3nt: TGTGCCAGCAGCCGCTTTGGGGCGGACCCTGGCTACACCTTC

v_gene: TRBV19
d_gene: TRBD2
abundance: -
j_gene: TRBJ2-1
CDR3aa: CASSSRSGLAGGYSYNEQFF
CDR3nt: TGTGCCAGTAGTTCACGCTCCGGACTAGCGGGAGGGTATTCCTACAATGAGCAGTTCTTC

v_gene: TRBV9
d_gene: -
abundance: -
j_gene: TRBJ1-2
CDR3aa: CASSAQGNYGYTF
CDR3nt: TGTGCCAGCAGCGCCCAGGGGAACTATGGCTACACCTTC

v_gene: TRBV18
d_gene: TRBD1
abundance: -
j_gene: TRBJ1-5
CDR3aa: CASSRWAGQGGRKDNQPQHF
CDR3nt: TGTGCCAGCTCCCGATGGGCGGGACAGGGTGGAAGGAAGGACAATCAGCCCCAGCATTTT

v_gene: TRBV7-2
d_gene: -
abundance: -
j_gene: TRBJ1-4
CDR3aa: CASSLRTAGTVYNEKLFF
CDR3nt: TGTGCCAGCAGCTTACGGACTGCCGGGACTGTGTATAATGAAAAACTGTTTTTT

v_gene: TRBV2
d_gene: -
abundance: -
j_gene: TRBJ1-1
CDR3aa: CASSGTFEAFF
CDR3nt: TGTGCCAGCAGCGGGACATTTGAAGCTTTCTTT

v_gene: TRBV6-5
d_gene: TRBD2
abundance: -
j_gene: TRBJ2-7
CDR3aa: CASSLSGVITYEQYF
CDR3nt: TGTGCCAGCAGTTTGAGCGGGGTGATTACCTACGAGCAGTACTTC

v_gene: TRBV19
d_gene: TRBD2
abundance: once
j_gene: TRBJ2-1
CDR3aa: CASKLAGVGEQFF
CDR3nt: TGTGCCAGTAAACTAGCGGGAGTCGGTGAGCAGTTCTTC

v_gene: TRBV19
d_gene: -
abundance: once
j_gene: TRBJ1-2
CDR3aa: CASSIHEDSTIGYGYTF
CDR3nt: TGTGCCAGTAGTATTCATGAGGACAGCACTATCGGCTATGGCTACACCTTC

v_gene: TRBV7-9
d_gene: -
abundance: -
j_gene: TRBJ2-5
CDR3aa: CASSLGLAQETQYF
CDR3nt: TGTGCCAGCAGCTTAGGGCTCGCCCAGGAGACCCAGTACTTC

v_gene: TRBV5-4
d_gene: -
abundance: few
j_gene: TRBJ2-7
CDR3aa: CASSLDVAQTYEQYF
CDR3nt: TGTGCCAGCAGCTTGGATGTCGCACAGACCTACGAGCAGTACTTC

v_gene: TRBV28
d_gene: -
abundance: -
j_gene: TRBJ1-2
CDR3aa: CASSLRTGLNYGYTF
CDR3nt: TGTGCCAGCAGTCTCCGGACGGGACTTAACTATGGCTACACCTTC

v_gene: TRBV3-1/TRBV3-2
d_gene: TRBD1
abundance: -
j_gene: TRBJ2-4
CDR3aa: CASSQGGQGANIQYF
CDR3nt: TGTGCCAGCAGCCAAGGCGGACAGGGGGCAAACATTCAGTACTTC

v_gene: TRBV10-1
d_gene: TRBD1
abundance: -
j_gene: TRBJ1-5
CDR3aa: CASSESVKNRGGQPQHF
CDR3nt: TGCGCCAGCAGTGAGTCCGTAAAGAACAGGGGCGGTCAGCCCCAGCATTTT